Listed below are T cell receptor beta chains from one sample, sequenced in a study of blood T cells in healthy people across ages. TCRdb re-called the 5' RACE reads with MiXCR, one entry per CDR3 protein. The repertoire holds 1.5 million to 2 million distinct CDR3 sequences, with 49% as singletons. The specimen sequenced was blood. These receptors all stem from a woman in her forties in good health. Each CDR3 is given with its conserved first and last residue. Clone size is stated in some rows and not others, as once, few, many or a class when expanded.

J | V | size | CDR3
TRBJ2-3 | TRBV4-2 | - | CASSQETSGGGTQYF
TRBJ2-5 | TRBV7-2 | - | CASSLSDVSQETQYF
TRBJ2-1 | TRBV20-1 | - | CSALTGGRFYNEQFF
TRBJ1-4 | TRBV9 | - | CASSVEISRTEKLFF
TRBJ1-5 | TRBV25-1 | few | CASSEFGANQPQHF
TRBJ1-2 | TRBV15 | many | CATSRGGAGGSDGYTF
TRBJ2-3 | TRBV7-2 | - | CASSSQARSTDTQYF
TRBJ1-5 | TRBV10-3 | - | CAISDIDRVNQPQHF
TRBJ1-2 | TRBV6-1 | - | CASSEGLETYGYTF
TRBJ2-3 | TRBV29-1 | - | CSVGQGAADTQYF
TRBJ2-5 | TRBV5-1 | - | CASSSREGFRETQYF
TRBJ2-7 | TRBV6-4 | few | CASSAPPAGGDYEQYF
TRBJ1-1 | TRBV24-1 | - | CATGLEGTGFEAGTEAFF
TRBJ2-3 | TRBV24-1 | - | CATSDAGTSTDTQYF
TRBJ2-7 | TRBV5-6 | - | CASSTLAGNEQYF
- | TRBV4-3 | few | CASSQGQRNEQYF
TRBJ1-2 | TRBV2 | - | CASRTGGSDGYTF
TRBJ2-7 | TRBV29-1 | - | CSVADNEQYF
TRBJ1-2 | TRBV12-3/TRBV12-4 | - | CASGGGGGHGYTF
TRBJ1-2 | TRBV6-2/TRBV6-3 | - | CASMPGQALGYTF
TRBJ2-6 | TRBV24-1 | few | CATSDLPPTGDGANVLTF
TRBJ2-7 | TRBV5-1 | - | CASSSEQGGEQYF
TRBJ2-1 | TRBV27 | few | CASSSPDRGNEQFF
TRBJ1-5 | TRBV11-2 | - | CASSFYRPPQHF
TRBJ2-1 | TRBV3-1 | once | CASSRRSGGASEQFF
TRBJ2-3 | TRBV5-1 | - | CASSLSPASGATDTQYF
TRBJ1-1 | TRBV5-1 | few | CASTHSSNTEAFF
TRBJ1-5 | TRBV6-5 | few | CASSYRTGDQPQHF
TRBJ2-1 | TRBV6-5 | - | CASKAEKYNEQFF
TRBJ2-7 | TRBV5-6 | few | CASSLAPTRGEQYF
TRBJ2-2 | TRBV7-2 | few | CASSLGRGTGELFF
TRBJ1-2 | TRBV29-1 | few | CSVTDRVNYGYTF
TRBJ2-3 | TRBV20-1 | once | CSASFLGGVDTQYF
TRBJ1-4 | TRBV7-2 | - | CASSLVRGQEKLFF
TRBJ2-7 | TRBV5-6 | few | CASSLAGGTGSSYEQYF
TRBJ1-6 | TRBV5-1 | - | CASRGTESGRANSPLHF
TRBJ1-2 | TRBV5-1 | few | CASSLVGDRNYGYTF
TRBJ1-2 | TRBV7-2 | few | CASSLEEQGAYGYTF
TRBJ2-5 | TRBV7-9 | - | CASSVAGSGEQYF
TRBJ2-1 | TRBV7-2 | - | CASSLIQGTYNEQFF
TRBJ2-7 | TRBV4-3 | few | CASSLGRGQLAYEQYF
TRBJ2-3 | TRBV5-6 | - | CASSTIGVDAQYF
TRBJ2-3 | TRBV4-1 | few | CASSQADRETDTQYF
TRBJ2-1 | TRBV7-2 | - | CASSPDRTNEQFF
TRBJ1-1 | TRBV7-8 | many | CASSLDVRGAFF
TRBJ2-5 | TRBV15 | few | CATSGSDSLETQYF
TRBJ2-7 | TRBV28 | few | CASSGDGRSSYEQYF
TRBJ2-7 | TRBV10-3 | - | CAISEATGTYYERYF
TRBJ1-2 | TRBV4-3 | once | CASSQGVSTGGYTF
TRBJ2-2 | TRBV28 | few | CASSSLTVRNTGELFF
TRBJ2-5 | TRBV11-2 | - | CASSSGGLTEETQYF
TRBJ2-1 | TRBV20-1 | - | CSAGERAISDEQFF
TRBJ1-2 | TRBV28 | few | CASRSSYTGAQYTF